Sequencing of this TCR beta chain was carried out in a study of CD8+ T cells in alopecia areata. This clone has only one observation. Antigen: not known. Study results and limitations: The study found higher clonality in lesional than normal scalp, especially in alopecia totalis/universalis. TCR sharing across patients was less clear than in mice, possibly HLA-related. Normal skin contains resident alphabeta T cells, and these are also sequenced in scalp samples.

There are 14 residues in the CDR3. Germline CDR1 reads GTSNPN; CDR2 reads SVGIG (reference sequence). V was cut by 1 base and J by 1 base, with 11 bases left in between. PBMC-derived CD4+ and CD8+ T cells were sorted. Extraction of RNA preceded its reverse transcription into cDNA, which served as the sequencing template. Using immunoSEQ multiplex PCR, the repertoire was profiled, and TCRdb retains in-frame clones only, with some absent. Seen here are some 200,000 clones, approximately 53% observed once, and the top ten hold roughly 5.3%. Sequencing was performed on CD8+ T cells sorted from blood. This chain uses TRBV30 with TRBJ2-7; weak D call: TRBD1 (6 bases). The receptor comes from a human donor in good health. The CDR3 bases are TGTGCCTGGAGTGGACAGGCGATATCCTACGAGCAGTACTTC. Its protein product is CAWSGQAISYEQYF.